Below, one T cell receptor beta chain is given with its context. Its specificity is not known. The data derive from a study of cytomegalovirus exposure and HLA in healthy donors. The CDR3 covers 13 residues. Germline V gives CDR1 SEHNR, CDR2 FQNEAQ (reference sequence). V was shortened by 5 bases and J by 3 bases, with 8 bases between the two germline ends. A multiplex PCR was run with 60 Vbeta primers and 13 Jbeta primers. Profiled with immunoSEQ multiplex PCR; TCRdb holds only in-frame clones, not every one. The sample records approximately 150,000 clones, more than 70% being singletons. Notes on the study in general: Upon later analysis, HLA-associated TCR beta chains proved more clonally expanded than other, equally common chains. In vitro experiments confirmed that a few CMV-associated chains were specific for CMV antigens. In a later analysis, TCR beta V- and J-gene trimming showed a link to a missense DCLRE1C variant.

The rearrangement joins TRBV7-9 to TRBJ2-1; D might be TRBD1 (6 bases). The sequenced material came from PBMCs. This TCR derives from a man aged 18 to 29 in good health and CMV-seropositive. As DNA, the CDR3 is TGTGCCAGCAGCCCGGGACACTACAATGAGCAGTTCTTC. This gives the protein CASSPGHYNEQFF.